This T cell receptor beta chain comes out of a study of technical replicates of blood from several donors. The CDR3 spans 13 residues. Trimming took off 2 bases at V and 0 bases at J, with 5 bases between the two ends. Germline values: CDR1 SGHDT, CDR2 YYEEEE. Only in-frame clones appear in the TCRdb table, and some are missing; sequencing was by immunoSEQ multiplex PCR. The table includes more than 80,000 clones, 96% detected once. The receptor was isolated from a human donor in good health. Sequencing was done on a sample of T cells isolated from PBMCs. The rearrangement links TRBV5-6 to TRBJ2-5, with D unclear. CDR3 DNA sequence: TGTGCCAGCAGCTTCGACTACCAAGAGACCCAGTACTTC. Translation: CASSFDYQETQYF.